Listed below are T cell receptor beta chains from one sample, sequenced in a study of post-analysis software for immune sequencing data. TCRdb redid the calling of the PCR reads with MiXCR, one entry per CDR3 protein. Of hundreds of thousands of distinct CDR3 sequences listed, around 60% are singletons. The sample comprised blood. Every receptor here comes from a girl aged 2 to 10 with multiple sclerosis. Each CDR3 is given with its conserved first and last residue.

J,V,CDR3
TRBJ1-3,TRBV7-9,CASSLRTGAGNTIYF
TRBJ2-5,TRBV7-3,CASSVLAGASETQYF
TRBJ1-1,TRBV5-1,CASSQQGTEAFF
TRBJ1-2,TRBV19,CASSRDGVAYGYTF
TRBJ2-1,TRBV5-1,CASSAAGTGRREQFF
TRBJ2-3,TRBV5-1,CASSFQLAGGNTDTQYF
TRBJ1-2,TRBV7-2,CASSFTGTESYGYTF
TRBJ2-7,TRBV20-1,CSARGLAGESEQYF
TRBJ2-1,TRBV7-3,CASSLDADSYNEQFF
TRBJ2-1,TRBV4-3,CASSQEGGGSRQFF
TRBJ2-1,TRBV20-1,CSARVGLAGPFYYNEQFF